This is a list of T cell receptor beta chains from one sample in a study of blood T cell repertoires in COVID-19. Generated by immunoSEQ multiplex PCR, the TCRdb table keeps only in-frame clones and is missing some. The table shows around 150,000 clones, with approximately 80% occurring only once. Sample: peripheral blood. The receptor set was obtained from a woman aged 80 or over with active or convalescent COVID-19. Both conserved end residues are part of each CDR3. A D gene is named only where the DNA matches it firmly. Only some rows state a clone size, as once, few, many or a class for expanded clones.

clone_size d_call j_call v_call cdr3_nt cdr3_aa
- TRBD1 TRBJ2-3 TRBV27 TGTGCCAGCAGCGAACAGGGGGTTAGCACAGATACGCAGTATTTT CASSEQGVSTDTQYF
- - TRBJ2-2 TRBV7-3 TGTGCCAGCAGCGGCAGGGGGAACACCGGGGAGCTGTTTTTT CASSGRGNTGELFF
- TRBD1 TRBJ1-5 TRBV7-2 TGTGCCAGCAGCTTCACAGGGGTTCAACAGCCCCAGCATTTT CASSFTGVQQPQHF
- - TRBJ2-1 TRBV5-1 TGCGCCAGCAGCCCCGGTGGAGGGGGCTTGGTTGAGCAGTTCTTC CASSPGGGGLVEQFF
- - TRBJ1-5 TRBV9 TGTGCCAGCAGCGTCACGGACACCGGCAATCAGCCCCAGCATTTT CASSVTDTGNQPQHF
- TRBD1 TRBJ2-7 TRBV6-5 TGTGCCAGCAGTACTTTCCGACAGGGGGTCGAGCAGTACTTC CASSTFRQGVEQYF
once - TRBJ2-7 TRBV21-1 TGTGCCAGCAGTTTAACAGTAGCCTACGAGCAGTACTTC CASSLTVAYEQYF
few TRBD1 TRBJ1-1 TRBV6-2/TRBV6-3 TGTGCCAGCAGTCAGGGACAGGCGGTAGCTTTCTTT CASSQGQAVAFF
once - TRBJ2-1 TRBV7-9 TGTGCCAGCAGTCCCAGGGAGGGGGGGGTATACAATGAGCAGTTCTTC CASSPREGGVYNEQFF
- TRBD1 TRBJ2-2 TRBV18 TGTGCCAGCTCACCCGGGACAGAGAACACCGGGGAGCTGTTTTTT CASSPGTENTGELFF
- TRBD1 TRBJ2-7 TRBV7-9 TGTGCCAGCAGCATTTCCGGGACAGGGGGTGACGAGCAGTACTTC CASSISGTGGDEQYF
- - TRBJ1-1 TRBV18 TGTGCCAGCTCACACGGAGGGAACACTGAAGCTTTCTTT CASSHGGNTEAFF
- TRBD2 TRBJ2-2 TRBV5-1 TGCGCCAGCAGCTTAGGGCTAGCGGTAAACACCGGGGAGCTGTTTTTT CASSLGLAVNTGELFF
- - TRBJ1-2 TRBV3-1/TRBV3-2 TGTGCCAGCAGCCATCCTTTCGGTAGCTATGGCTACACCTTC CASSHPFGSYGYTF
- - TRBJ2-7 TRBV28 TGTGCCAGCAGTTTAACCCCATCGGGTAGCGAGCAGTACTTC CASSLTPSGSEQYF
- - TRBJ2-7 TRBV14 TGTGCCAGCAGCCAAGTCAGGGGCAGGGTCTCTCGCGAGCAGTACTTC CASSQVRGRVSREQYF
- - TRBJ2-3 TRBV6-4 TGTGCCAGCAGTGGCTGGGCGGGACGCACAGATACGCAGTATTTT CASSGWAGRTDTQYF
- - TRBJ2-2 TRBV5-1 TGCGCCAGCATGGGAGTCAGGGAGCTGTTTTTT CASMGVRELFF
- TRBD2 TRBJ2-7 TRBV5-1 TGCGCCAGCAGCTTGGAGGGGCGATTAGCGGGGGAGCAGTACTTC CASSLEGRLAGEQYF
- TRBD2 TRBJ2-3 TRBV7-2 TGTGCCAGCAGCTTATCAGCGGGGGGGCAAATAGATACGCAGTATTTT CASSLSAGGQIDTQYF
- TRBD2 TRBJ2-2 TRBV3-1/TRBV3-2 TGTGCCAGCAGCCCCAGCGGGGCCCACACCGGGGAGCTGTTTTTT CASSPSGAHTGELFF
- TRBD2 TRBJ2-7 TRBV19 TGTGCCAGCGGCGGGGGTTACGAGCAGTACTTC CASGGGYEQYF
- TRBD2 TRBJ2-1 TRBV5-1 TGCGCCAGCAGCTTGGTCGGGGGGATAAGCTCCTACAATGAGCAGTTCTTC CASSLVGGISSYNEQFF
- - TRBJ2-1 TRBV5-1 TGCGCCAGCAGCTTGGAGGGGTCCTACAATGAGCAGTTCTTC CASSLEGSYNEQFF
- TRBD1 TRBJ1-2 TRBV9 TGTGCCAGCAGTAGGGGACAGGATTATGGCTACACCTTC CASSRGQDYGYTF
- - TRBJ2-3 TRBV24-1 TGTGCCACCAGTACAGGGTCAGGGGATACGCAGTATTTT CATSTGSGDTQYF
once - TRBJ2-3 TRBV7-2 TGTGCCAGCAGCACCTACCAAAGCACAGATACGCAGTATTTT CASSTYQSTDTQYF
- - TRBJ1-1 TRBV5-1 TGCGCCAGCAGCTCTACAGGATTTAGCACTGAAGCTTTCTTT CASSSTGFSTEAFF
- - TRBJ2-2 TRBV9 TGTGCCAGCAGCGTCTCCTCGACAGCGAACACCGGGGAGCTGTTTTTT CASSVSSTANTGELFF
- TRBD1 TRBJ1-3 TRBV19 TGTGCCAGTAGTCCAAACACAGGGGCTGGAAACACCATATATTTT CASSPNTGAGNTIYF
- - TRBJ1-1 TRBV3-1/TRBV3-2 TGTGCCAGCAGCCAAGAAACTCGGGGATACAACACTGAAGCTTTCTTT CASSQETRGYNTEAFF
few - TRBJ1-1 TRBV3-1/TRBV3-2 TGTGCCAGCAGCCAAAGCGGGGGGTCGGTTGGGGCTTTCTTT CASSQSGGSVGAFF
- TRBD2 TRBJ2-1 TRBV7-9 TGTGCCAGCAGCCTCCTAGCGGGGGGCTTATACAATGAGCAGTTCTTC CASSLLAGGLYNEQFF
- - TRBJ1-2 TRBV19 TGTGCCAGTAGTCCCCGCGGCAGGGGCTCAGATGGCTACACCTTC CASSPRGRGSDGYTF
- TRBD1 TRBJ2-3 TRBV7-9 TGTGCCAGCAGTACACGGGGACAGGGCACAGATACGCAGTATTTT CASSTRGQGTDTQYF
- TRBD1 TRBJ1-1 TRBV4-2 TGTGCCAGCAGCCAAGATCAAGGGACAGCGAACACTGAAGCTTTCTTT CASSQDQGTANTEAFF
once TRBD1 TRBJ2-6 TRBV10-1 TGCGCCAGCAGTAACAGGGGATCTGGGGCCAACGTCCTGACTTTC CASSNRGSGANVLTF
- - TRBJ1-5 TRBV15 TGTGCCACCAGCAGAGATCAGGGTCAGCCCCAGCATTTT CATSRDQGQPQHF
- - TRBJ2-5 TRBV2 TGTGCCAGCAGTGAACGTTCTAGGGACTCCCGCGGGACCCAGTACTTC CASSERSRDSRGTQYF
- - TRBJ1-3 TRBV21-1 TGTGCCAGCAGCAAAGCGAGGGGGCTGAGAAACACCATATATTTT CASSKARGLRNTIYF
- - TRBJ1-2 TRBV28 TGTGCCAGCAGTTTAAGTGGGGGGAACTATGGCTACACCTTC CASSLSGGNYGYTF